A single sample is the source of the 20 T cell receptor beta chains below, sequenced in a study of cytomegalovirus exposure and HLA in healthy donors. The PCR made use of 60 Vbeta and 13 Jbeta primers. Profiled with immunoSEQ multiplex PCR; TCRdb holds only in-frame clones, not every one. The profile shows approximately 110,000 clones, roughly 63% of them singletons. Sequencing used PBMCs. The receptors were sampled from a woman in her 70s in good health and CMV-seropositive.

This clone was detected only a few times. The CDR3 spells CASSSGWDTEAFF. The DNA for the CDR3 is TGTGCCAGCAGCTCCGGGTGGGACACTGAAGCTTTCTTT. V gene TRBV5-4 combines with J gene TRBJ1-1; D is uncertain. V shed 3 bases and J shed 3 bases, with 9 bases lying between them. Germline CDR1 is SGHNT and CDR2 is YYREEE (reference sequence). The CDR3 extends over 13 amino acids.

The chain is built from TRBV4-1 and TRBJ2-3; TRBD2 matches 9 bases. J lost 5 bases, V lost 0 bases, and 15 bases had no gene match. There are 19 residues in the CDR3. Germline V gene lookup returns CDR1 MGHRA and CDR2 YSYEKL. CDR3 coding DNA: TGCGCCAGCAGCCAAGAGGAGGTCTTGGCGGGGGGGCGTCGAGATACGCAGTATTTT. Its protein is CASSQEEVLAGGRRDTQYF.

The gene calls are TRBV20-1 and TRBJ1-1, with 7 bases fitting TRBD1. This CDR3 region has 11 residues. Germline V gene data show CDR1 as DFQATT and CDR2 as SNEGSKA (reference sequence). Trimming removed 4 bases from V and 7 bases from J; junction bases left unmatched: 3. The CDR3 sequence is CSAKNRGEAFF. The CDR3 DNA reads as TGCAGTGCTAAGAACAGGGGTGAAGCTTTCTTT.

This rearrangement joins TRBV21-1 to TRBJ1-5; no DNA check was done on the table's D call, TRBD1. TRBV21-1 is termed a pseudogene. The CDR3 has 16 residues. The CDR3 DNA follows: TGTGCCAGCAGCAAAATCGGTTTACAGGGGGATCAGCCCCAGCATTTT. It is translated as CASSKIGLQGDQPQHF.

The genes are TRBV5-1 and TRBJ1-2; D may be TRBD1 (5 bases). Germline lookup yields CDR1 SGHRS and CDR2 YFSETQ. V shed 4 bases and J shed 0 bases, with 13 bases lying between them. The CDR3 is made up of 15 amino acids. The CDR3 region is CASSEIGAPNYGYTF. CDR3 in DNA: TGCGCCAGCAGCGAAATAGGGGCCCCTAACTATGGCTACACCTTC.

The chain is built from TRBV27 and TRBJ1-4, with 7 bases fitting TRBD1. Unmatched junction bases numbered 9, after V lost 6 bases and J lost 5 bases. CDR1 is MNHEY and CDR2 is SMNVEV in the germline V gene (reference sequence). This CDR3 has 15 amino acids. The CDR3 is CASSLGGAGNEKLFF. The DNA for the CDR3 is TGTGCCAGCAGCCTAGGGGGCGCCGGGAATGAAAAACTGTTTTTT.

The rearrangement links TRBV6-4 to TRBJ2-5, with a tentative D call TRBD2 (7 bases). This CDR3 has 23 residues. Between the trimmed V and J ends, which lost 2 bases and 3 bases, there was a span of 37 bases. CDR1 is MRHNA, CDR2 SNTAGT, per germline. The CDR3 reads CASSDTRIDQGRGRRHEEETQYF. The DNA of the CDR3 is TGTGCCAGCAGTGACACCCGAATCGACCAAGGGCGGGGGCGCAGGCACGAAGAAGAGACCCAGTACTTC.

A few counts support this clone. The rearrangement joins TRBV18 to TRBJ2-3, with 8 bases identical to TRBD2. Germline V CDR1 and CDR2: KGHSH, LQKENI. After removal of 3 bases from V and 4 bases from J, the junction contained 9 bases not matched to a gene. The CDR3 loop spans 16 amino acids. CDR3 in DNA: TGTGCCAGCTCACCCCCTTCACTAGCGGACCCAGATACGCAGTATTTT. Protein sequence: CASSPPSLADPDTQYF.

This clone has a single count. The CDR3 loop is CASSPQTGAHYGYTF. The CDR3 nucleotides are TGTGCCAGCAGTCCACAGACAGGGGCTCATTATGGCTACACCTTC. V is TRBV27 and J is TRBJ1-2; 8 bases match TRBD1. The V and J ends lost 5 bases and 5 bases, in that order; junction bases with no gene match: 10. Germline V gene lookup returns CDR1 MNHEY and CDR2 SMNVEV (reference sequence). The CDR3 extends over 15 amino acids.

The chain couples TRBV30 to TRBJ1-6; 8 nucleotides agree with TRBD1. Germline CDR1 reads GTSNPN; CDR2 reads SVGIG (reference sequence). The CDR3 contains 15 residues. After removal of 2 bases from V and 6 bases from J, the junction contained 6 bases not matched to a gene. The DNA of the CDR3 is TGTGCCTGGAGTCGCCGGGACAGGTTTAATTCACCCCTCCACTTT. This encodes CAWSRRDRFNSPLHF.

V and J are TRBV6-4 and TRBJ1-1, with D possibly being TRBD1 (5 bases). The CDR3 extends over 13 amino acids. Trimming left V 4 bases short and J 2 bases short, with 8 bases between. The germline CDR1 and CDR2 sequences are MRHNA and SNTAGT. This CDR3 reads CASSADRNTEAFF. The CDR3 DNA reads TGTGCCAGCAGTGCCGACAGAAACACTGAAGCTTTCTTT.

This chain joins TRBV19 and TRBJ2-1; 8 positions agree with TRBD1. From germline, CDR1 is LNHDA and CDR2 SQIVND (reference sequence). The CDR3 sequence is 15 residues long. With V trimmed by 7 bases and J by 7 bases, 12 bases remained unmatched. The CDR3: CASNHRGSHGNEQFF. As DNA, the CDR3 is TGTGCCAGTAACCACAGGGGGTCTCATGGGAATGAGCAGTTCTTC.

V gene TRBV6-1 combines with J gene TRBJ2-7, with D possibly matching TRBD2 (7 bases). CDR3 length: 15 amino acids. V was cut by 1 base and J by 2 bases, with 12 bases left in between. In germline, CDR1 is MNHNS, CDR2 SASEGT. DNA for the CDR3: TGTGCCAGCAGTGAAGTGAGGGGGGGCCCCTACGAGCAGTACTTC. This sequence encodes CASSEVRGGPYEQYF.

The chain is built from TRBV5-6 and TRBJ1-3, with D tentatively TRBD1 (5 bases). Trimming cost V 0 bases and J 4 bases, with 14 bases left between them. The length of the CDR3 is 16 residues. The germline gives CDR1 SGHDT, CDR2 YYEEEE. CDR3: CASSLGQGAGGNTIYF. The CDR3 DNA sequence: TGTGCCAGCAGCTTGGGTCAGGGCGCCGGCGGAAACACCATATATTTT.

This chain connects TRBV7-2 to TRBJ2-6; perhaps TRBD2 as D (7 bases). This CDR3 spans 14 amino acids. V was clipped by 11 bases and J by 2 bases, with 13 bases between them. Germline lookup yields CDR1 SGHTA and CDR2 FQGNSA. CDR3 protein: CAGGGAPGANVLTF. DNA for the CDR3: TGTGCCGGTGGGGGGGCGCCTGGGGCCAACGTCCTGACTTTC.

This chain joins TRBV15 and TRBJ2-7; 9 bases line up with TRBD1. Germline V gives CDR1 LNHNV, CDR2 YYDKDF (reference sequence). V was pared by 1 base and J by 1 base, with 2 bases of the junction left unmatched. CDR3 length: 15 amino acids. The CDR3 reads CATSRGQGVSYEQYF. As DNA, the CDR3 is TGTGCCACCAGCAGAGGACAGGGGGTATCCTACGAGCAGTACTTC.

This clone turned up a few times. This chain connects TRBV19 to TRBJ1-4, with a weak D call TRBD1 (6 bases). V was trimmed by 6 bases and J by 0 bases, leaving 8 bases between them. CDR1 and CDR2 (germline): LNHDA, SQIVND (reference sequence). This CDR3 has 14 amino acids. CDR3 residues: CASSRGATNEKLFF. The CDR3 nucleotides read TGTGCCAGTAGCAGGGGTGCAACTAATGAAAAACTGTTTTTT.

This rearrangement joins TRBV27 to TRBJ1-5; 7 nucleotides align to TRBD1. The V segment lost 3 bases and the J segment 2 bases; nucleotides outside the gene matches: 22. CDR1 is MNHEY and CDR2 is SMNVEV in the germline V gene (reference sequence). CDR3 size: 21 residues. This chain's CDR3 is CASSFRGGEDRDRDGNQPQHF. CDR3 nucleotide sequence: TGTGCCAGCAGTTTCAGGGGCGGCGAGGATAGAGACAGGGACGGCAATCAGCCCCAGCATTTT.

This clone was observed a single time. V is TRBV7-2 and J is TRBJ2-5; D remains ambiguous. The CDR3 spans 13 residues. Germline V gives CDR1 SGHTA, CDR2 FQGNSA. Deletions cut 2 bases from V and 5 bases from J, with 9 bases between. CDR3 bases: TGTGCCAGCAGCTTATCATTCGGGGAGACCCAGTACTTC. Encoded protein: CASSLSFGETQYF.

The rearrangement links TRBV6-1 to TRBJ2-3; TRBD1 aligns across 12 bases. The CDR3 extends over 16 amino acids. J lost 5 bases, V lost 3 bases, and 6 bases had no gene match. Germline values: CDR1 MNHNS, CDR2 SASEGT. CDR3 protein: CASSEGQGAGGDTQYF. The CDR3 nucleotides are TGTGCCAGCAGTGAGGGACAGGGGGCTGGTGGAGATACGCAGTATTTT.